These 17 T cell receptor beta chains came from one sample sequenced in a study of OX40 agonist ivuxolimab in advanced cancers. Sequenced by immunoSEQ multiplex PCR; TCRdb stores in-frame clones only, minus some. The top ten clones hold roughly 1.3% of a sample with around 67,000 clones, roughly 85% of them seen once. The sample in question was CD4+ or CD8+ T cells sorted from blood, obtained in a trial of the OX40 agonist ivuxolimab. The source of these receptors is an adult with an advanced solid tumor such as melanoma, head and neck, liver or kidney cancer.

The chain links TRBV6-1 to TRBJ2-7; TRBD1 matches at 9 bases. Per the germline V gene, CDR1 is MNHNS and CDR2 is SASEGT. The CDR3 consists of 15 residues. Germline trimming cut 7 bases from V and 1 base from J; bases unmatched to any gene: 8. CDR3 in amino acids: CASMTIGTGSYEQYF. CDR3 in DNA: TGTGCCAGCATGACCATAGGGACAGGGTCCTACGAGCAGTACTTC.

The rearrangement uses TRBV28 and TRBJ2-3, with D hard to call. Germline V CDR1 and CDR2: MDHEN, SYDVKM. Trimming shortened V by 10 bases and J by 1 base, and 9 bases separated the two germline ends. The CDR3 consists of 12 residues. CDR3 nucleotides: TGTGCCATCCCCGCGGGCACAGATACGCAGTATTTT. As protein: CAIPAGTDTQYF. The full variable domain, its missing parts supplied by reference TRBV28 and TRBJ2-3, is DVKVTQSSRYLVKRTGEKVFLECVQDMDHENMFWYRQDPGLGLRLIYFSYDVKMKEKGDIPEGYSVSREKKERFSLILESASTNQTSMYLCAIPAGTDTQYFGPGTRLTVL.

The J gene is TRBJ2-7, the V gene TRBV6-5, with D perhaps given as TRBD1 or TRBD2 (6 bases each). CDR3 size: 15 residues. CDR1 is MNHEY and CDR2 is SVGAGI in the germline V gene. V lost 6 bases and J lost 0, with 15 bases in between. The CDR3 reads CASRVGGSSSYEQYF. DNA of the CDR3: TGTGCCAGCAGGGTGGGGGGCAGTAGCTCCTACGAGCAGTACTTC.

The V gene is TRBV28, the J gene TRBJ1-5; TRBD1 agrees at 10 bases. This CDR3 spans 17 amino acids. Trimming at V came to 8 bases and at J to 2 bases, leaving 12 bases not matched to a gene. Germline CDR1 and CDR2: MDHEN and SYDVKM. The CDR3 sequence: CASSRSFGQGGNQPQHF. In nucleotides, the CDR3 is TGTGCCAGCTCCAGATCATTTGGACAGGGGGGCAATCAGCCCCAGCATTTT.

The chain has TRBV7-6 and TRBJ1-4, with D perhaps TRBD1 (5 bases). The V gene lost 5 bases and the J gene lost 3 bases, with 10 bases spanning the gap. CDR3 size: 14 residues. Germline V gives CDR1 SGHVS, CDR2 FNYEAQ. The CDR3 sequence: CASSLGPANEKLFF. Here the CDR3 DNA reads TGTGCCAGCAGCCTGGGACCTGCTAATGAAAAACTGTTTTTT. The whole variable domain, remainder taken from reference TRBV7-6 and TRBJ1-4, is GAGVSQSPRYKVTKRGQDVALRCDPISGHVSLYWYRQALGQGPEFLTYFNYEAQQDKSGLPNDRFSAERPEGSISTLTIQRTEQRDSAMYRCASSLGPANEKLFFGSGTQLSVL.

The gene calls are TRBV30 and TRBJ2-1; 12 positions agree with TRBD2. Germline values: CDR1 GTSNPN, CDR2 SVGIG (reference sequence). J was trimmed by 8 bases and V by 4 bases; bases with no gene match: 9. This CDR3 region has 15 residues. The CDR3 coding sequence is TGTGCCTGGACGCGACTAGCGGGAGTTATCGATGAGCAGTTCTTC. Protein product: CAWTRLAGVIDEQFF.

The rearrangement uses TRBV6-6 and TRBJ2-1; either TRBD1 or TRBD2 may fit D (5 bases each). This CDR3 is built from 16 residues. Germline-derived CDR1 and CDR2 are MNHNY and SVGAGI (reference sequence). V was pared by 5 bases and J by 7 bases, with 21 bases between. The CDR3 DNA sequence: TGTGCCAGCAGTACCACAGGTTCACGGGGTACAAATGAGCAGTTCTTC. It codes for CASSTTGSRGTNEQFF.

This clone was counted a few times. The chain joins TRBV2 to TRBJ1-1; D is unclear. The CDR3 spans 12 residues. CDR1 and CDR2 (germline): SNHLY, FYNNEI. V was cut by 4 bases and J by 1 base, with 4 bases left in between. In nucleotides, the CDR3 is TGTGCCAGCAGTGTACAGAACACTGAAGCTTTCTTT. It is translated as CASSVQNTEAFF.

The V call is TRBV6-5, the J call TRBJ1-6; no reliable D call. The CDR3 contains 15 residues. V dropped 0 bases and J dropped 7 bases, with 10 bases sitting between them. CDR1 MNHEY and CDR2 SVGAGI come from the germline V gene. The CDR3 region is CASSYSNGLNSPLHF. The DNA of the CDR3 is TGTGCCAGCAGTTACTCGAACGGTTTGAATTCACCCCTCCACTTT.

The CDR3 spells CASTSRGRYSNQPQHF. As DNA, the CDR3 is TGTGCCAGCACTTCGCGAGGCAGATATAGCAATCAGCCCCAGCATTTT. The chain joins TRBV2 to TRBJ1-5; unclear D gene. The germline V gene has CDR1 SNHLY and CDR2 FYNNEI. Trimming stripped 7 bases from V and 0 bases from J, with 16 bases between. This CDR3 has 16 amino acids.

This clone was picked up a small number of times. J is TRBJ2-3 and V is TRBV6-4; 9 bases map to TRBD1. In germline, CDR1 is MRHNA, CDR2 SNTAGT. The length of the CDR3 is 15 residues. With V trimmed by 3 bases and J by 2 bases, 3 bases remained unmatched. The chain's CDR3 is CASSEDRGSTDTQYF. As DNA, the CDR3 is TGTGCCAGCAGTGAAGACAGGGGGTCCACAGATACGCAGTATTTT.

The CDR3 is CASRNYGTASNEQFF. The CDR3 DNA reads TGTGCCAGTAGGAATTACGGGACTGCTAGCAATGAGCAGTTCTTC. The rearrangement uses TRBV19 and TRBJ2-1, with D possibly TRBD2 on 6 matching bases. Germline V gives CDR1 LNHDA, CDR2 SQIVND (reference sequence). The V end lost 6 bases, the J end lost 6 bases, and 18 bases lay between the germline ends. The CDR3 contains 15 residues.

The gene calls are TRBV21-1 and TRBJ2-7; TRBD1 is the table's D call and was not checked against the DNA. TRBV21-1 is deemed a pseudogene. This CDR3 region has 16 residues. DNA for the CDR3: TGTGCCAGCAGCAAAGAAGGGACAGTTTGTCGGTACGAGCAGTACTTC. The encoded protein is CASSKEGTVCRYEQYF.

CDR3 region: CASSLRASGGDTQYF. The CDR3 nucleotides are TGTGCCAGCAGCTTAAGGGCTAGCGGGGGAGATACGCAGTATTTT. The chain couples TRBV5-6 to TRBJ2-3; 10 bases agree with TRBD2. Germline V CDR1 and CDR2: SGHDT, YYEEEE. This CDR3 comprises 15 residues. With 2 bases clipped from V and 5 bases from J, the junction kept 5 bases outside the gene matches.

The chain joins TRBV19 to TRBJ2-7; TRBD1 aligns across 7 bases. Germline CDR1 reads LNHDA; CDR2 reads SQIVND (reference sequence). Losses at the gene ends were 5 bases for V and 6 bases for J; bases not matched to a gene: 7. The CDR3 totals 13 residues. CDR3: CASSAGTVTEQYF. CDR3 coding DNA: TGTGCCAGTAGTGCCGGGACAGTCACCGAGCAGTACTTC.

The chain uses TRBV10-3 and TRBJ2-3; possible D gene TRBD2, 5 bases. V dropped 4 bases and J dropped 2 bases, with 10 bases sitting between them. Germline assignment: CDR1 ENHRY and CDR2 SYGVKD. The CDR3 is 14 residues long. The DNA of the CDR3 is TGTGCCATCAGTGCAGGCGGGTCCACAGATACGCAGTATTTT. It yields the protein CAISAGGSTDTQYF.

The chain couples TRBV2 to TRBJ2-3; a weak D match, TRBD2 (5 bases). The CDR3 is made up of 13 amino acids. V lost 7 bases and J lost 9, with 17 bases in between. The germline V gene encodes CDR1 SNHLY and CDR2 FYNNEI. The CDR3 region is CASTAESRGTQYF. CDR3 nucleotide sequence: TGTGCCAGCACCGCCGAATCCCGGGGAACGCAGTATTTT.